The next 18 T cell receptor beta chains were all read from a single sample in a study of blood T cell repertoires in COVID-19. This table comes from immunoSEQ multiplex PCR, and its TCRdb copy is limited to in-frame clones, with some not included. This repertoire shows approximately 230,000 clones, nearly 90% found once; its top ten account for under 4%. The sequenced sample consisted of peripheral blood. These receptors were obtained from a man aged 18 to 29 with active or convalescent COVID-19.

The chain carries TRBV19 and TRBJ2-7, with TRBD1 identical over 7 bases. CDR1 LNHDA and CDR2 SQIVND come from the germline V gene (reference sequence). This CDR3 has 13 amino acids. V lost 9 bases to trimming and J lost 2 bases; unmatched junction nucleotides: 7. The CDR3 DNA follows: TGTGCCAGGTACAGGGGCAGTACCTACGAGCAGTACTTC. Protein: CARYRGSTYEQYF.

This clone was detected once. V gene TRBV6-5 combines with J gene TRBJ2-7; 10 bases agree with TRBD1. Trimming cost V 2 bases and J 7 bases; bases outside gene matches: 11. CDR1 and CDR2 (germline): MNHEY, SVGAGI. The CDR3 has 16 amino acids. The CDR3 reads CASSYDSGTGVGEQYF. CDR3 DNA: TGTGCCAGCAGTTACGACTCCGGGACAGGGGTTGGGGAGCAGTACTTC.

This chain connects TRBV24-1 to TRBJ2-7, with D possibly TRBD1 on 6 matching bases. Between the trimmed V and J ends, which lost 9 bases and 1 base, there was a span of 9 bases. This CDR3 is 12 amino acids long. CDR1 is KGHDR, CDR2 SFDVKD, per germline. CDR3 DNA sequence: TGTGCCACCCAGGACAGATCCTACGAGCAGTACTTC. Amino acid sequence: CATQDRSYEQYF.

The chain joins TRBV25-1 to TRBJ1-5, with a tentative D call TRBD1 (6 bases). CDR3 length equals 14 residues. V was pared by 2 bases and J by 3 bases, with 8 bases between. In germline, CDR1 is MGHDK, CDR2 SYGVNS. CDR3 DNA: TGTGCCAGCAGTGAACCAGGGGACAATCAGCCCCAGCATTTT. Residues: CASSEPGDNQPQHF. The complete variable domain, with remaining parts taken from reference TRBV25-1 and TRBJ1-5, reads EADIYQTPRYLVIGTGKKITLECSQTMGHDKMYWYQQDPGMELHLIHYSYGVNSTEKGDLSSESTVSRIRTEHFPLTLESARPSHTSQYLCASSEPGDNQPQHFGDGTRLSIL.

This clone showed up just once. V and J are TRBV7-2 and TRBJ1-4; perhaps TRBD1 as D (5 bases). V lost 4 bases, J lost 7 bases, and 25 bases lay in between. This CDR3 has 18 residues. Germline assignment: CDR1 SGHTA and CDR2 FQGNSA. CDR3 sequence: CASSSTLPPQGLVEKLFF. The CDR3, as DNA: TGTGCCAGCAGCTCAACCCTGCCCCCCCAGGGCCTAGTTGAAAAACTGTTTTTT.

The chain couples TRBV5-4 to TRBJ1-2; 10 bases map to TRBD1. The V and J ends lost 0 bases and 8 bases, in that order; junction bases with no gene match: 7. This CDR3 has 15 residues. From germline, CDR1 is SGHNT and CDR2 YYREEE (reference sequence). This chain's CDR3 is CASSLGGQGVRGYTF. CDR3 DNA sequence: TGTGCCAGCAGCTTGGGTGGACAGGGGGTACGGGGCTACACCTTC.

This chain links TRBV24-1 with TRBJ1-2, with 7 nucleotides matching TRBD1. This CDR3 has 16 amino acids. With V trimmed by 5 bases and J by 4 bases, 12 bases remained unmatched. Germline values: CDR1 KGHDR, CDR2 SFDVKD. The CDR3 spells CATSVDKGGASYGYTF. The CDR3 DNA is TGTGCCACCAGTGTTGATAAAGGGGGCGCTTCCTATGGCTACACCTTC.

The genes are TRBV10-2 and TRBJ2-3; tentatively, D is TRBD2 (6 bases). The germline V and J ends were trimmed by 3 bases and 2 bases, with 15 bases remaining between them. CDR3 length: 16 residues. Germline V CDR1 and CDR2: WSHSY, SAAADI. CDR3 amino acids: CASSDFVGGTTDTQYF. CDR3 sequence (DNA): TGCGCCAGCAGTGACTTTGTGGGGGGTACCACAGATACGCAGTATTTT.

The chain has TRBV6-2 or TRBV6-3 and TRBJ2-7; D is unresolved. With 2 bases removed from V and 7 bases from J, the gap between germline ends came to 21 bases. The CDR3 runs 16 residues. CDR1 is MNHEY, CDR2 SVGEGT, per germline. The CDR3 nucleotides are TGTGCCAGCAGTTACGAAGGTCGGGTCCCATTGCGGGAGCAGTACTTC. Encoded protein: CASSYEGRVPLREQYF.

This clone has only one observation. This rearrangement joins TRBV12-3 or TRBV12-4 to TRBJ1-1, with D hard to call. CDR3 size: 13 residues. V lost 0 bases and J 4 bases, leaving 6 bases between the germline ends. CDR3 amino acids: CASSLASITEAFF. The CDR3 region has the DNA TGTGCCAGCAGTTTAGCGTCAATCACTGAAGCTTTCTTT.

The V call is TRBV9, the J call TRBJ2-5; D is perhaps TRBD1 (5 bases). Germline V gene lookup returns CDR1 SGDLS and CDR2 YYNGEE. V lost 0 bases, J lost 5 bases, and 14 bases lay in between. The CDR3 covers 15 residues. The DNA of the CDR3 is TGTGCCAGCAGCGTAGAATTCGGAAGGGGCGAGACCCAGTACTTC. The encoded protein is CASSVEFGRGETQYF.

This clone was seen only a few times. This rearrangement joins TRBV6-2 or TRBV6-3 to TRBJ1-5; unclear D gene. The CDR3 extends over 16 amino acids. CDR1 is MNHEY and CDR2 is SVGEGT in the germline V gene. Trimming stripped 0 bases from V and 4 bases from J, with 13 bases between. This CDR3 is CASSYSEGRGNQPQHF. In DNA, the CDR3 is TGTGCCAGCAGTTACTCGGAGGGTCGGGGTAATCAGCCCCAGCATTTT.

The chain carries TRBV19 and TRBJ2-2; the D gene is possibly TRBD1 (7 bases). The CDR3 contains 14 residues. V lost 6 bases and J lost 5, with 13 bases in between. Per germline, CDR1 LNHDA and CDR2 SQIVND (reference sequence). CDR3 sequence reads: CASRQAGGTGELFF. In DNA form, the CDR3 reads TGTGCCAGTAGACAGGCAGGGGGGACCGGGGAGCTGTTTTTT.

The V and J genes are TRBV19 and TRBJ1-1; 11 bases align to TRBD1. Germline loops: CDR1 LNHDA, CDR2 SQIVND (reference sequence). CDR3 length: 18 amino acids. The V segment lost 9 bases and the J segment 1 base; nucleotides outside the gene matches: 16. The CDR3 loop reads CASKLLGTGGSTNTEAFF. CDR3 bases: TGTGCCAGCAAACTTCTCGGGACAGGGGGATCTACGAACACTGAAGCTTTCTTT.

V gene TRBV30 combines with J gene TRBJ1-6; TRBD1 aligns across 10 bases. V was clipped by 4 bases and J by 9 bases; unmatched bases: 15. Germline CDR1 GTSNPN, CDR2 SVGIG (reference sequence). The CDR3 spans 17 residues. Here the CDR3 reads CAWTTGKGQGIGSPLHF. CDR3 DNA: TGTGCCTGGACCACTGGAAAGGGACAGGGGATCGGTTCACCCCTCCACTTT.

This clone was observed a single time. The rearrangement uses TRBV5-1 and TRBJ2-7, with a possible D match to TRBD1 (5 bases). Germline CDR1 is SGHRS and CDR2 is YFSETQ. Trimming left V 6 bases short and J 0 bases short, with 19 bases between. CDR3 length: 16 residues. CDR3 sequence (DNA): TGCGCCAGCACCAACCTCAGGGCAGGTAGCTCCTACGAGCAGTACTTC. It encodes CASTNLRAGSSYEQYF.

The chain employs TRBV7-9 and TRBJ2-7, with a weak D call TRBD2 (6 bases). The germline V and J ends were trimmed by 5 bases and 6 bases, with 17 bases remaining between them. CDR3 size: 14 residues. Germline CDR1 SEHNR, CDR2 FQNEAQ (reference sequence). CDR3 region: CASSPGGILPEQYF. The CDR3 DNA sequence: TGTGCCAGCAGCCCCGGCGGGATTTTGCCCGAGCAGTACTTC.

V gene TRBV12-5 combines with J gene TRBJ2-5; tentative D call: TRBD2 (6 bases). There are 15 residues in the CDR3. The V and J ends lost 0 bases and 3 bases respectively, with 11 bases between them. From germline, CDR1 is LGHNT and CDR2 FRNRAP. CDR3 protein: CASGLVTGGKETQYF. The CDR3 region has the DNA TGTGCTAGTGGTTTGGTAACAGGCGGGAAAGAGACCCAGTACTTC.